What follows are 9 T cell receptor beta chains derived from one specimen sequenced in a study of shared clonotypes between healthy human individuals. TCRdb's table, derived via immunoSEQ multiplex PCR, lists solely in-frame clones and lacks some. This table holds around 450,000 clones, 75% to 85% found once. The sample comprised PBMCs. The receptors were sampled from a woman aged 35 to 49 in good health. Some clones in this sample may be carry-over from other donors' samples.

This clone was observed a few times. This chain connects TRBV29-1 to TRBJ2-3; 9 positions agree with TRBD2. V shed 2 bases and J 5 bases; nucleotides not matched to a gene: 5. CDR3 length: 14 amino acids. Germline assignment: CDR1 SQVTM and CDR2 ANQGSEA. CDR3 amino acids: CSVEPGLARDTQYF. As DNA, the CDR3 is TGCAGCGTTGAACCGGGACTAGCAAGAGATACGCAGTATTTT.

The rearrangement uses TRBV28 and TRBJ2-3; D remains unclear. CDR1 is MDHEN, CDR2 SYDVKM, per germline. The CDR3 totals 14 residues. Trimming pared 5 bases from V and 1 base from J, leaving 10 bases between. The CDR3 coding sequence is TGTGCCAGCAGTCGGGCCGGCGGCACAGATACGCAGTATTTT. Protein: CASSRAGGTDTQYF.

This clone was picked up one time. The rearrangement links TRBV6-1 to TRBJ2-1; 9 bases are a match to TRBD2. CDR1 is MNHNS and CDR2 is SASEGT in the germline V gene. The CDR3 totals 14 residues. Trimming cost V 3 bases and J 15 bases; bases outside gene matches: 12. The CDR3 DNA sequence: TGTGCCAGCAGTGAGCAAGTAGCGGGAGAGGTTCCGTTCTTC. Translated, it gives CASSEQVAGEVPFF.

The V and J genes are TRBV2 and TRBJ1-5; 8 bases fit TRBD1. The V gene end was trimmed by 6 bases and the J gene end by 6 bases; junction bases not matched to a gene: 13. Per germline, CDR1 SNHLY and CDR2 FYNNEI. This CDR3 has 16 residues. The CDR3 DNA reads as TGTGCCAGCAGCCTTCTTACAGGGGGTGGGGGTCAGCCCCAGCATTTT. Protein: CASSLLTGGGGQPQHF.

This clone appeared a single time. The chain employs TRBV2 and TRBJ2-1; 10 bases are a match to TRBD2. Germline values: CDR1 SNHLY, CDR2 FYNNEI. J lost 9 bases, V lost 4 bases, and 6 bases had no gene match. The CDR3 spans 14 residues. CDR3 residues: CASSGLAGDIEQFF. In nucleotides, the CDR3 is TGTGCCAGCAGTGGGCTAGCGGGAGATATTGAGCAGTTCTTC. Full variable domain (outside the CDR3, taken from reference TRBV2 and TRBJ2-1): EPEVTQTPSHQVTQMGQEVILRCVPISNHLYFYWYRQILGQKVEFLVSFYNNEISEKSEIFDDQFSVERPDGSNFTLKIRSTKLEDSAMYFCASSGLAGDIEQFFGPGTRLTVL.

The CDR3 region has the DNA TGCGCCAGCAGCCAAAGATGGGATAGCAGGAGTCAAGAGACCCAGTACTTC. As protein: CASSQRWDSRSQETQYF. This chain links TRBV4-1 with TRBJ2-5; D ambiguous. Per the germline V gene, CDR1 is MGHRA and CDR2 is YSYEKL. V was trimmed by 2 bases and J by 2 bases, leaving 18 bases between them. The CDR3 is 17 residues long.

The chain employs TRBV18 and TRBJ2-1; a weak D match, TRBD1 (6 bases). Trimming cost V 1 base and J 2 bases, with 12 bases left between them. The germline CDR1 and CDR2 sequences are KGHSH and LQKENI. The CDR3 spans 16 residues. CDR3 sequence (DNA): TGTGCCAGCTCACCACAGTACAGGGCGACCTACAATGAGCAGTTCTTC. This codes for CASSPQYRATYNEQFF.

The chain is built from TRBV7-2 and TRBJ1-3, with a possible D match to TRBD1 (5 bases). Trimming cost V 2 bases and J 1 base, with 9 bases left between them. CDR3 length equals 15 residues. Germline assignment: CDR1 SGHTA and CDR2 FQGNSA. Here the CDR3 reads CASSLQGSSGNTIYF. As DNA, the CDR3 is TGTGCCAGCAGCTTACAGGGTAGTTCTGGAAACACCATATATTTT.

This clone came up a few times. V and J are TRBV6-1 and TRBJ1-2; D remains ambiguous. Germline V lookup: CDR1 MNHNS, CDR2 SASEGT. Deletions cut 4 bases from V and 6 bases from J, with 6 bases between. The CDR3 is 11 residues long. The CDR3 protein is CASSVRDGYTF. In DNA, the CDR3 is TGTGCCAGCAGTGTTAGGGATGGCTACACCTTC.